This TCR beta chain stems from a study of early T cells in non-severe SARS-CoV-2 infection. Individual cDNA molecules were tagged with unique molecular identifiers. Using its own MiXCR run on the 5' RACE reads, TCRdb lists one record per CDR3 protein. Of some 60,000 distinct CDR3 sequences listed, 6% to 8.5% are singletons. V lost 4 bases, J lost 3 bases, and 7 bases stayed unmatched. Germline CDR1 and CDR2: MNHEY and SVGAGI. The CDR3 extends over 17 amino acids. This clonotype was counted a few times. V is TRBV6-5 and J is TRBJ2-1; TRBD2 matches at 12 bases. The receptor was derived from an adult who was a healthcare worker with PCR-confirmed SARS-CoV-2 infection or an uninfected control (not recorded which). The sample taken for sequencing was whole blood. CDR3 region: CASSSRLAGDLYNEQFF. The CDR3 DNA reads as TGTGCCAGCAGTTCCCGACTAGCGGGAGATCTCTACAATGAGCAGTTCTTC.